The rows below give T cell receptor beta chains drawn from one sample of a study of T cells in Graves' hyperthyroidism and ophthalmopathy. TCRdb re-called the multiplex PCR reads with MiXCR, one entry per CDR3 protein. The profile shows nearly 600,000 distinct CDR3 sequences, more than 11% of them singletons. What was sequenced was blood. The receptors shown here come from a woman in her 30s with Graves' hyperthyroidism that later progressed to Graves' ophthalmopathy. Each CDR3 is given with its conserved first and last residue. A D gene is named only where the DNA matches it firmly. Clone size, where shown, is once, few, many, or a class for clones that have expanded.

v_gene	j_gene	abundance	d_gene	CDR3nt	CDR3aa
TRBV5-1	TRBJ2-7	-	-	TGCGCCAGCAGCAGCGGCCCTTTACAGTCCTACGAGCAGTACTTC	CASSSGPLQSYEQYF
TRBV7-9	TRBJ1-2	-	TRBD1	TGTGCCAGCAGCACCAGGGGGGGCGGTGCCTACACCTTC	CASSTRGGGAYTF
TRBV7-9	TRBJ2-7	many	TRBD2	TGTGCCAGCAGCTTAGTGTCGGGACTAGGCAACGAGCAGTACTTC	CASSLVSGLGNEQYF
TRBV19	TRBJ2-4	few	-	TGTGCCAGTAGTACAAGGGACCTAGCCAAAAACATTCAGTACTTC	CASSTRDLAKNIQYF
TRBV18	TRBJ2-1	many	TRBD2	TGTGCCAGCTCACGTACTAGCGGAGTAAATGAGCAGTTCTTC	CASSRTSGVNEQFF
TRBV20-1	TRBJ2-1	many	TRBD2	TGCAGTGGGAGCGGGAGTCACAATGAGCAGTTCTTC	CSGSGSHNEQFF
TRBV5-1	TRBJ2-2	-	TRBD2	TGCGCCAGCAGCGCTGGGCCCGCCGCTAGCGGGAGAGGAACCGGGGAGCTGTTTTTT	CASSAGPAASGRGTGELFF
TRBV7-2	TRBJ1-2	few	-	TGTGCCAGCAGCTTAGCTTCACAGGGCCACTATGGCTACACCTTC	CASSLASQGHYGYTF
TRBV12-3/TRBV12-4	TRBJ1-6	few	-	TGTGCCAGCAGTTTAGGAGGCAGGCGGGTGGGGCCCCTCCACTTT	CASSLGGRRVGPLHF
TRBV28	TRBJ1-1	-	-	TGTGCCAGCAGGGTTGATGGGAACACTGAAGCTTTCTTT	CASRVDGNTEAFF
TRBV7-2	TRBJ2-1	many	-	TGTGCCAGCAGCAACAGCCCGTTCTTC	CASSNSPFF
TRBV19	TRBJ1-1	many	-	TGTGCCAGTAGAACCCACTTACAGGAGATCAACACTGAAGCTTTCTTT	CASRTHLQEINTEAFF
TRBV18	TRBJ2-1	few	TRBD2	TGTGCCAGCCGGAAACCGGGACTAGCGGGAGGGCCCACCTACAATGAGCAGTTCTTC	CASRKPGLAGGPTYNEQFF
TRBV20-1	TRBJ1-2	-	-	TGCAGTGCTAGAGATACCGAAGGGTGGGGGTTTAACTATGGCTACACCTTC	CSARDTEGWGFNYGYTF
TRBV9	TRBJ2-5	few	-	TGTGCCAGCAGCGGGACTAACCCTCAAGAGACCCAGTACTTC	CASSGTNPQETQYF
TRBV6-5	TRBJ2-2	-	-	TGTGCCAGCAGTTACTTACCATTACAGAACACCGGGGAGCTGTTTTTT	CASSYLPLQNTGELFF
TRBV6-1	TRBJ1-2	many	TRBD1	TGTGCCAGCAGGGAGGCAGGGGGGGACTATGGCTACACCTTC	CASREAGGDYGYTF
TRBV7-8	TRBJ2-7	many	TRBD2	TGTGCCAGCAGCTTTAGTCTGTGGACTAGCGGTCCCTACGAGCAGTACTTC	CASSFSLWTSGPYEQYF
TRBV11-3	TRBJ2-3	many	TRBD2	TGTGCCAGCAGCTTAGATATGGGACTAGCGGGGCCGACGCAGTATTTT	CASSLDMGLAGPTQYF